These 21 T cell receptor beta chains were sequenced from one sample in a study of blood T cell repertoires in COVID-19. Libraries were prepared by immunoSEQ multiplex PCR; TCRdb keeps only in-frame clonotypes and omits some of them. The repertoire has 60,000 to 70,000 clones, 75% to 95% of them found once; the top ten carry around 13%. The sequenced sample was peripheral blood. The receptor source for this set is a human donor with active COVID-19. The donor label of this sample is uncertain.

The chain carries TRBV6-2 or TRBV6-3 and TRBJ1-3; D might be TRBD1 (6 bases). This CDR3 has 15 amino acids. CDR1 and CDR2 (germline): MNHEY, SVGEGT. The V and J ends lost 6 bases and 0 bases respectively, with 12 bases between them. DNA for the CDR3: TGTGCCAGCAGCCCCGGACAGAGCTCTGGAAACACCATATATTTT. Its protein product is CASSPGQSSGNTIYF.

V usage is TRBV10-3 and J usage is TRBJ2-7; TRBD1 matches 12 bases. Germline CDR1 ENHRY, CDR2 SYGVKD. V shed 6 bases, J shed 4 bases, and the junction held 4 bases outside the gene matches. The CDR3 runs 14 residues. CDR3 nucleotide sequence: TGTGCCATCAGAGGGACAGGGGGCGCGTACGAGCAGTACTTC. Residues: CAIRGTGGAYEQYF.

The J gene is TRBJ2-2, the V gene TRBV7-8; perhaps TRBD1 as D (8 bases). The CDR3 length is 17 residues. Deletions cut 4 bases from V and 3 bases from J, with 18 bases between. CDR1 SGHVS and CDR2 FQNEAQ come from the germline V gene. CDR3 in amino acids: CASSSSRTGRDTGELFF. The CDR3 DNA follows: TGTGCCAGCAGCTCTAGTCGGACAGGGAGGGACACCGGGGAGCTGTTTTTT.

The chain links TRBV11-2 to TRBJ2-7, with D perhaps matching TRBD1 (7 bases). V was pared by 6 bases and J by 3 bases, with 18 bases between. Germline values: CDR1 SGHAT, CDR2 FQNNGV. The CDR3 consists of 15 residues. The CDR3 is CASREWGQGGYEQYF. The CDR3 coding sequence is TGTGCCAGCAGGGAGTGGGGGCAGGGGGGCTACGAGCAGTACTTC.

The chain couples TRBV5-8 to TRBJ2-1; 8 bases map to TRBD1. Trimming at V came to 5 bases and at J to 0 bases, leaving 10 bases not matched to a gene. The CDR3 consists of 17 residues. Germline V gives CDR1 SGHTS, CDR2 YDEGEE. In nucleotides, the CDR3 is TGTGCCAGCAGGGGCGGACAGGGACTTGACTCCTACAATGAGCAGTTCTTC. This encodes CASRGGQGLDSYNEQFF.

This rearrangement joins TRBV19 to TRBJ2-1; D gene ambiguous. CDR1 and CDR2 from the germline V gene are LNHDA and SQIVND (reference sequence). The CDR3 sequence is 13 residues long. Deletions cut 6 bases from V and 4 bases from J, with 10 bases between. The CDR3 sequence is CASSLGTYNEQFF. CDR3 DNA: TGTGCCAGTAGCTTGGGCACTTACAATGAGCAGTTCTTC. Combining the CDR3 with reference TRBV19 and TRBJ2-1 gives the whole variable domain DGGITQSPKYLFRKEGQNVTLSCEQNLNHDAMYWYRQDPGQGLRLIYYSQIVNDFQKGDIAEGYSVSREKKESFPLTVTSAQKNPTAFYLCASSLGTYNEQFFGPGTRLTVL.

The chain uses TRBV9 and TRBJ1-6; D is undetermined. Germline loops: CDR1 SGDLS, CDR2 YYNGEE. Trimming removed 0 bases from V and 7 bases from J, with 20 bases in between. The CDR3 runs 18 residues. CDR3 region: CASSVASGSLAGNSPLHF. The CDR3 DNA follows: TGTGCCAGCAGCGTAGCATCCGGGTCCCTGGCCGGGAATTCACCCCTCCACTTT.

This clone has a single count. The chain uses TRBV19 and TRBJ1-5; the match to TRBD1 covers 10 bases. In germline, CDR1 is LNHDA, CDR2 SQIVND (reference sequence). This CDR3 is 16 amino acids long. J gave up 7 bases and V 5 bases, and 11 bases lay outside the gene matches. CDR3 residues: CASSVRQGAGPQPQHF. DNA for the CDR3: TGTGCCAGTAGTGTCAGACAGGGGGCAGGCCCACAGCCCCAGCATTTT.

The rearrangement links TRBV27 to TRBJ2-1, with 7 positions matching TRBD2. The CDR3 has 16 amino acids. V was clipped by 3 bases and J by 3 bases; unmatched bases: 8. Germline loops: CDR1 MNHEY, CDR2 SMNVEV (reference sequence). The CDR3 sequence is CASSFPAGVGYNEQFF. DNA for the CDR3: TGTGCCAGCAGTTTTCCTGCGGGAGTGGGCTACAATGAGCAGTTCTTC.

In nucleotides, the CDR3 is TGTGCCAGCAGGTTAGGACTAGCGGCCATAATGAACACAGATACGCAGTATTTT. Its protein product is CASRLGLAAIMNTDTQYF. V is TRBV5-6 and J is TRBJ2-3, with 10 bases that match TRBD2. Losses at the gene ends were 5 bases for V and 2 bases for J; bases not matched to a gene: 14. The CDR3 sequence is 18 residues long. Looked up from germline, CDR1 is SGHDT and CDR2 is YYEEEE.

Here the CDR3 DNA reads TGTGCCAGCAGTGAAGAGAGGATGAACACCGGGGAGCTGTTTTTT. Amino acids: CASSEERMNTGELFF. The genes are TRBV6-1 and TRBJ2-2, with D hard to call. The germline CDR1 and CDR2 sequences are MNHNS and SASEGT. This CDR3 region has 15 residues. The V end lost 1 base, the J end lost 1 base, and 7 bases lay between the germline ends.

The CDR3 spells CATSFPTGGIYEQYF. The CDR3 nucleotides read TGTGCCACCAGCTTCCCGACAGGGGGGATTTACGAGCAGTACTTC. V usage is TRBV15 and J usage is TRBJ2-7; 9 bases align to TRBD1. This CDR3 has 15 amino acids. CDR1 is LNHNV and CDR2 is YYDKDF in the germline V gene (reference sequence). Trimming took 5 bases from V and 4 from J; bases not matched to a gene: 9.

The V gene is TRBV6-2 or TRBV6-3, the J gene TRBJ2-5; 8 nucleotides align to TRBD1. Germline V gene sequence: CDR1 MNHEY, CDR2 SVGEGT. This CDR3 is built from 16 residues. V shed 2 bases and J 5 bases; nucleotides not matched to a gene: 10. CDR3 residues: CASSYLDRGAEETQYF. The CDR3 DNA is TGTGCCAGCAGTTACCTCGACAGGGGAGCGGAGGAGACCCAGTACTTC.

V gene TRBV5-1 combines with J gene TRBJ1-2, with a tentative D call TRBD1 (6 bases). The CDR3 has 15 amino acids. Germline assignment: CDR1 SGHRS and CDR2 YFSETQ. V was clipped by 4 bases and J by 2 bases, with 15 bases between them. The CDR3 protein is CASSRAGGVNYGYTF. In nucleotides, the CDR3 is TGCGCCAGCAGCAGAGCGGGGGGCGTAAACTATGGCTACACCTTC.

This chain connects TRBV12-3 or TRBV12-4 to TRBJ1-2; TRBD1 is a possible D gene (5 bases). The CDR3 is made up of 12 amino acids. The V end was cut by 5 bases, the J end by 4 bases, with 8 bases between. The chain's CDR3 is CASSPGSYGYTF. In nucleotides, the CDR3 is TGTGCCAGCAGTCCAGGGTCCTATGGCTACACCTTC.

The V call is TRBV6-2 or TRBV6-3, the J call TRBJ2-5, with TRBD2 as a possible D gene (6 bases). This CDR3 has 14 amino acids. The germline V and J ends were trimmed by 5 bases and 1 base, with 11 bases remaining between them. CDR1 is MNHEY, CDR2 SVGEGT, per germline. Here the CDR3 reads CASSQMGLQETQYF. As DNA, the CDR3 is TGTGCCAGCAGTCAGATGGGACTCCAAGAGACCCAGTACTTC.

This chain links TRBV7-9 with TRBJ2-2; D remains ambiguous. In germline, CDR1 is SEHNR, CDR2 FQNEAQ (reference sequence). Trimming pared 4 bases from V and 6 bases from J, leaving 6 bases between. This CDR3 region has 12 residues. The CDR3 DNA is TGTGCCAGCAGCTCAGTATCCGGGGAGCTGTTTTTT. Amino acid sequence: CASSSVSGELFF.

A single count supports this clone. This sequence joins TRBV10-1 and TRBJ2-1, with a tentative D call TRBD1 (6 bases). Trimming took 0 bases from V and 9 from J, leaving 9 bases between them. Germline CDR1 is WNHNN and CDR2 is SYGVQD (reference sequence). The CDR3 loop spans 13 amino acids. The CDR3 nucleotides are TGCGCCAGCAGTGAGTCTGGCAGGGGTGAGCAGTTCTTC. Translation: CASSESGRGEQFF.

The rearrangement links TRBV7-3 to TRBJ2-3, with TRBD2 as a possible D gene (6 bases). Trimming pared 5 bases from V and 0 bases from J, leaving 15 bases between. The CDR3 consists of 16 residues. Germline loops: CDR1 SGHTA, CDR2 FQGTGA. As DNA, the CDR3 is TGTGCCAGCAGCCCCAATGGGGACTTTAGCACAGATACGCAGTATTTT. It codes for CASSPNGDFSTDTQYF. Full variable domain (outside the CDR3, taken from reference TRBV7-3 and TRBJ2-3): GAGVSQTPSNKVTEKGKYVELRCDPISGHTALYWYRQSLGQGPEFLIYFQGTGAADDSGLPNDRFFAVRPEGSVSTLKIQRTERGDSAVYLCASSPNGDFSTDTQYFGPGTRLTVL.

The rearrangement joins TRBV7-3 to TRBJ1-3; TRBD1 matches 7 bases. V dropped 4 bases and J dropped 0; count of bases not matched to a gene: 9. The CDR3 loop spans 17 amino acids. CDR1 is SGHTA and CDR2 is FQGTGA in the germline V gene. CDR3 nucleotides: TGTGCCAGCAGCTCAAGCTCAGGGGGAAGCTCTGGAAACACCATATATTTT. Amino acids: CASSSSSGGSSGNTIYF.

V is TRBV2 and J is TRBJ2-7, with 8 bases aligning to TRBD2. With 4 bases clipped from V and 2 bases from J, the junction kept 1 base outside the gene matches. Germline V CDR1 and CDR2: SNHLY, FYNNEI. The CDR3 runs 13 residues. CDR3 bases: TGTGCCAGCAGTGCCGGGAGGGCCTACGAGCAGTACTTC. Residues: CASSAGRAYEQYF.